The source of this T cell receptor beta chain is a study of vaccination effects on CD4 cells after COVID-19. Of note for this clone: The antigen is not known.

The trim removed 6 bases at V and 10 bases at J, leaving 9 bases unmatched. The CDR3 runs to 14 residues. Germline V gene sequence: CDR1 MDHEN, CDR2 SYDVKM. In the ViraFEST assay, antigen-specific CD4+ clonotypes were identified by expansion after peptide-pool stimulation. Isolating CD4+ T cells followed approximately 9 days of culture. In the vaccine recipients, nucleocapsid antibodies were negative and there was no prior SARS-CoV-2 infection. Here immunoSEQ multiplex PCR was the method, and the copy in TCRdb shows in-frame clones only, minus some. The sample gives 60,000 to 65,000 clones, 70% to 85% of which show up once; over 3.5% is in the top ten.

This material consisted of CD4+ T cells from PBMCs cultured with HCoV-OC43 spike peptides, taken before COVID-19 vaccination. The sample's subset: HCoV-OC43 spike overlapping peptide pool stimulation. This clonotype originated in a human donor who received a COVID-19 vaccine. The rearrangement links TRBV28 to TRBJ1-6; 7 bases match TRBD1. The CDR3 is CASSRQGPASPLHF. CDR3 sequence (DNA): TGTGCCAGCAGCCGACAGGGTCCGGCCTCACCCCTCCACTTT.